The present entry profiles one T cell receptor (beta chain) with its context. The data belong to a study of CD8 T cells in Susac syndrome. Germline CDR1 and CDR2: SQVTM and ANQGSEA. This CDR3 region has 12 residues. Trimming removed 4 bases at V and 6 bases at J, with 13 bases between. With random hexamers, reverse transcription was performed on about 0.5 to 1 ug of RNA. Each CDR3 protein gets one entry after TCRdb re-called the immunoSEQ multiplex PCR reads with MiXCR. Altogether over 100,000 distinct CDR3 sequences are present, approximately 96% being singletons, with the ten largest covering roughly 0.14%.

This receptor was taken from a human donor with Susac syndrome. The chain links TRBV29-1 to TRBJ2-7; D is tentatively TRBD1 or TRBD2 (6 bases each). Sequencing was performed on CD4+ T cells from PBMCs. Written as DNA, the CDR3 is TGCAGCGTTGTGCAGAAGGGGGGCGAGCAGTACTTC. This gives the protein CSVVQKGGEQYF.